These T cell receptor beta chains were read from a single sample in a study of blood T cells in healthy people across ages. TCRdb analysed the 5' RACE reads with MiXCR anew, one entry per CDR3 protein. Of more than 1,400,000 distinct CDR3 sequences listed, around 39% are singletons. The sample consisted of blood. These receptors originate from a woman aged 18-29 years in good health. The CDR3 runs from the conserved cysteine through the conserved F or W. The order of the fields is clone size, D gene, CDR3 length, V gene, J gene, CDR3 DNA, CDR3 protein. D genes are given only for firm matches. Not every row has a clone size; where given, it reads once, few, many or a size class.

-	-	10	TRBV20-1	TRBJ1-4	TGCAGTGCTAGGGGGTTGGAGGTGTTTTTT	CSARGLEVFF
-	TRBD1	14	TRBV18	TRBJ1-4	TGTGCCAGCTCACCCGCGGGACAGCTTGAAAAACTGTTTTTT	CASSPAGQLEKLFF
-	TRBD2	14	TRBV20-1	TRBJ2-1	TGCAGTGCACGACTAGCGGTGTCCTACAATGAGCAGTTCTTC	CSARLAVSYNEQFF
-	-	13	TRBV9	TRBJ1-4	TGTGCCAGCAGCGGACACGAGTCGGAAAAACTGTTTTTT	CASSGHESEKLFF
once	-	12	TRBV7-2	TRBJ2-7	TGTGCCAGCAGCCAATCGGCCCGCGAGCAGTACTTC	CASSQSAREQYF
-	-	14	TRBV6-1	TRBJ2-7	TGTGCCAGCAGTGAGGGCGGGATTCTTTACGAGCAGTACTTC	CASSEGGILYEQYF
-	-	13	TRBV11-2	TRBJ2-1	TGTGCCTGCAGCTTAGATCGTTCGGCAGAGCAGTTCTTC	CACSLDRSAEQFF
-	-	16	TRBV6-5	TRBJ2-5	TGTGCCAGCAGTTACTCTGGGGGTGATGTAGGAGAGACCCAGTACTTC	CASSYSGGDVGETQYF
-	-	12	TRBV27	TRBJ2-7	TGTGCCAGCAGTTTCCGAGGTTCCGAGCAGTACTTC	CASSFRGSEQYF
-	-	18	TRBV5-6	TRBJ2-1	TGTGCCAGCAGCCGGCCCCGGGAGATGGGTCGCTCCTACAATGAGCAGTTCTTC	CASSRPREMGRSYNEQFF
-	TRBD2	18	TRBV6-5	TRBJ2-2	TGTGCCAGCAGTTACCGGGCTAGCGGGACTATGGTCACCGGGGAGCTGTTTTTT	CASSYRASGTMVTGELFF
-	-	13	TRBV29-1	TRBJ1-2	TGCAGCGTTGGGGACGTCCCTAACTATGGCTACACCTTC	CSVGDVPNYGYTF
many	TRBD1	13	TRBV12-3/TRBV12-4	TRBJ1-1	TGTGCCAGCAGGCCGGGACAGTACACTGAAGCTTTCTTT	CASRPGQYTEAFF